The rows below give T cell receptor beta chains drawn from one sample of a study of blood T cell repertoires in COVID-19. Assay: immunoSEQ multiplex PCR; the TCRdb copy retains only in-frame clones and omits some. The sample includes more than 100,000 clones, 75% to 90% of them seen just once. Specimen: peripheral blood. These receptors all come from a middle-aged man with acute or convalescent COVID-19. Each CDR3 is given with its conserved first and last residue. D genes are given only for firm matches. Clone size is not always given. Where it is, it says once, few, many or a class for expanded clones.

J gene,V gene,D gene,CDR3 length,clone size,CDR3 protein,CDR3 DNA
TRBJ1-3,TRBV10-3,-,15,-,CAISENSYGGNTIYF,TGTGCCATCAGTGAAAACAGCTACGGAGGAAACACCATATATTTT
TRBJ1-2,TRBV29-1,TRBD1,13,-,CSVAETGGMDYTF,TGCAGCGTAGCCGAGACAGGGGGAATGGACTACACCTTC
TRBJ2-7,TRBV5-1,TRBD1,16,-,CASSKDRGSPSYEQYF,TGCGCCAGCAGCAAAGACAGGGGCTCCCCATCCTACGAGCAGTACTTC
TRBJ1-5,TRBV29-1,TRBD1,15,-,CSIKTGNRDNQPQHF,TGCAGCATAAAGACAGGGAACCGAGATAATCAGCCCCAGCATTTT
TRBJ2-7,TRBV5-1,-,13,-,CASSLETDYEQYF,TGCGCCAGCAGCTTGGAGACAGACTACGAGCAGTACTTC
TRBJ1-2,TRBV6-5,-,11,-,CATLRRGGYTF,TGTGCCACCCTCCGGCGAGGCGGCTACACCTTC
TRBJ1-1,TRBV20-1,-,13,-,CSASGTQNTEAFF,TGCAGTGCTAGTGGGACACAGAACACTGAAGCTTTCTTT
TRBJ2-3,TRBV6-4,-,15,-,CASSEFQGKGVTQYF,TGTGCCAGCAGTGAATTTCAGGGGAAGGGAGTAACGCAGTATTTT
TRBJ1-2,TRBV9,TRBD1,17,-,CASSVDPGQGSNYGYTF,TGTGCCAGCAGCGTTGATCCGGGACAGGGATCTAACTATGGCTACACCTTC
TRBJ2-1,TRBV19,TRBD1,16,-,CASSTLGQGGYNEQFF,TGTGCCAGTAGTACCCTAGGACAGGGTGGGTACAATGAGCAGTTCTTC
TRBJ2-7,TRBV6-5,TRBD1,15,-,CASRAPGTVSYEQYF,TGTGCCAGCAGAGCTCCCGGGACAGTATCCTACGAGCAGTACTTC
TRBJ2-2,TRBV10-3,TRBD1,14,-,CAIRQQGAVGELFF,TGTGCCATCAGACAACAGGGGGCCGTGGGGGAGCTGTTTTTT
TRBJ2-7,TRBV3-1/TRBV3-2,TRBD2,16,-,CASSQPGLAGEGEQYF,TGTGCCAGCAGCCAACCCGGACTAGCGGGAGAAGGCGAGCAGTACTTC
TRBJ2-7,TRBV29-1,-,14,-,CSVAGTRSSYEQYF,TGCAGCGTTGCCGGGACAAGGAGCTCCTACGAGCAGTACTTC
TRBJ1-6,TRBV5-6,-,16,few,CASSSGAGRDNSPLHF,TGTGCCAGCAGCTCCGGGGCGGGGCGCGATAATTCACCCCTCCACTTT
TRBJ2-6,TRBV7-9,TRBD1,17,-,CASRKTGGLNGANVLTF,TGTGCCAGCAGGAAGACAGGGGGGCTCAATGGGGCCAACGTCCTGACTTTC
TRBJ1-1,TRBV6-5,TRBD1,13,-,CASRRQGNTEAFF,TGTGCCAGCAGGCGACAGGGGAACACTGAAGCTTTCTTT
TRBJ2-7,TRBV19,TRBD1,16,-,CASSELFGQGAYEQYF,TGTGCCAGTAGTGAACTCTTCGGACAGGGGGCCTACGAGCAGTACTTC
TRBJ1-4,TRBV5-1,-,15,-,CASTLNYGGNEKLFF,TGCGCCAGCACCCTGAATTACGGAGGTAATGAAAAACTGTTTTTT
TRBJ1-2,TRBV5-1,-,14,-,CASSLRTSRDGYTF,TGCGCCAGCAGCTTGAGGACAAGCCGGGATGGCTACACCTTC
TRBJ2-3,TRBV4-1,-,17,few,CASSTPPRDTTADTQYF,TGCGCCAGCAGCACTCCCCCCAGGGACACCACAGCAGATACGCAGTATTTT
TRBJ2-5,TRBV7-6,-,13,-,CASSSQNLETQYF,TGTGCCAGCAGCTCTCAGAATCTAGAGACCCAGTACTTC
TRBJ2-6,TRBV7-2,-,15,-,CASSLGQTGANVLTF,TGTGCCAGCAGCTTAGGGCAGACTGGGGCCAACGTCCTGACTTTC
TRBJ2-5,TRBV11-2,-,16,-,CASSSTTGSPQETQYF,TGTGCCAGCAGCTCGACCACAGGGTCCCCTCAAGAGACCCAGTACTTC
TRBJ1-4,TRBV5-1,-,16,-,CASSLGGLPPNEKLFF,TGCGCCAGCAGCTTGGGGGGGCTCCCCCCTAATGAAAAACTGTTTTTT
TRBJ1-1,TRBV21-1,-,15,-,CASGFTGESGTEAFF,TGTGCCAGCGGATTCACAGGGGAGTCGGGCACTGAAGCTTTCTTT
TRBJ1-1,TRBV6-5,-,13,-,CASSYPGNTEAFF,TGTGCCAGCAGTTACCCGGGGAACACTGAAGCTTTCTTT
TRBJ1-6,TRBV25-1,TRBD1,14,-,CASSEGDREGPLHF,TGTGCCAGCAGTGAGGGTGACAGGGAAGGTCCCCTCCACTTT
TRBJ1-1,TRBV18,TRBD1,15,-,CASSHGDRGNTEAFF,TGTGCCAGCTCACATGGGGACAGGGGGAACACTGAAGCTTTCTTT
TRBJ1-2,TRBV10-3,TRBD1,14,-,CAISENGQADGYTF,TGTGCCATCAGTGAGAACGGACAGGCGGATGGCTACACCTTC
TRBJ1-1,TRBV5-1,TRBD1,14,-,CASSLGQGVTEAFF,TGCGCCAGCAGCTTGGGACAGGGAGTCACTGAAGCTTTCTTT
TRBJ1-6,TRBV27,-,15,-,CASSFGAALRSPLHF,TGTGCCAGCAGTTTTGGGGCCGCCCTACGTTCACCCCTCCACTTT
TRBJ2-3,TRBV24-1,TRBD2,16,few,CATSDPLAGFTDTQYF,TGTGCCACCAGTGATCCCCTAGCGGGATTCACAGATACGCAGTATTTT
TRBJ1-1,TRBV29-1,-,11,-,CSALRSTEAFF,TGCAGCGCCCTAAGGAGCACTGAAGCTTTCTTT
TRBJ1-1,TRBV29-1,TRBD1,10,-,CSAGQGRAFF,TGCAGCGCAGGACAGGGGAGGGCTTTCTTT
TRBJ1-2,TRBV6-5,-,13,-,CASSYQGRHGYTF,TGTGCCAGCAGTTACCAGGGGCGGCATGGCTACACCTTC
TRBJ1-1,TRBV7-9,-,15,-,CASSLLGGVNTEAFF,TGTGCCAGCAGCTTATTAGGCGGGGTGAACACTGAAGCTTTCTTT
TRBJ1-5,TRBV15,-,17,few,CATSSLTGIRPNQPQHF,TGTGCCACCAGCAGCCTCACCGGGATTCGGCCGAATCAGCCCCAGCATTTT
TRBJ1-6,TRBV4-1,TRBD1,15,-,CASSQDTPGGSPLHF,TGCGCCAGCAGCCAAGATACCCCAGGGGGTTCACCCCTCCACTTT
TRBJ1-2,TRBV6-1,-,14,-,CASSEGQGGYGYTF,TGTGCCAGCAGTGAGGGGCAGGGAGGCTATGGCTACACCTTC
TRBJ1-3,TRBV30,-,13,-,CAWSLTDGNTIYF,TGTGCCTGGAGTTTAACTGATGGAAACACCATATATTTT
TRBJ2-1,TRBV19,TRBD1,15,-,CASRNRDSMLNEQFF,TGTGCCAGTAGGAACCGGGACAGCATGCTCAATGAGCAGTTCTTC
TRBJ2-1,TRBV4-3,TRBD1,15,-,CASSQAGTGSNEQFF,TGCGCCAGCAGCCAAGCCGGGACAGGGTCTAATGAGCAGTTCTTC
TRBJ2-1,TRBV27,TRBD1,15,-,CASSSRDRGLYEQFF,TGTGCCAGCAGTTCCCGGGACAGGGGCCTATATGAGCAGTTCTTC
TRBJ2-2,TRBV4-1,-,14,few,CASSNRENTGELFF,TGCGCCAGCAGCAACAGGGAGAACACCGGGGAGCTGTTTTTT
TRBJ1-2,TRBV6-4,-,14,-,CASSETAIGYGYTF,TGTGCCAGCAGCGAGACAGCTATTGGCTATGGCTACACCTTC
TRBJ1-1,TRBV10-3,-,11,-,CATKQGYEAFF,TGTGCCACCAAACAGGGTTATGAAGCTTTCTTT
TRBJ1-6,TRBV5-1,TRBD1,13,-,CASSWDRDFPLHF,TGCGCCAGCAGCTGGGACAGGGATTTCCCCCTCCACTTT
TRBJ1-1,TRBV19,-,13,-,CASSLKRNTEAFF,TGTGCCAGTAGTCTGAAGAGGAACACTGAAGCTTTCTTT
TRBJ2-3,TRBV9,TRBD2,16,-,CASSVVGTSSVDTQYF,TGTGCCAGCAGCGTAGTTGGGACTAGCAGTGTGGATACGCAGTATTTT
TRBJ1-1,TRBV10-1,-,15,-,CASSDSGKLNTEAFF,TGCGCCAGCAGTGATTCCGGGAAGCTGAACACTGAAGCTTTCTTT
TRBJ2-6,TRBV27,-,14,once,CASSRNSGANVLTF,TGTGCCAGCAGCAGGAACTCTGGGGCCAACGTCCTGACTTTC
TRBJ1-5,TRBV30,TRBD1,14,-,CAWSLGQGDQPQHF,TGTGCCTGGAGTCTTGGACAGGGCGATCAGCCCCAGCATTTT
TRBJ1-3,TRBV15,TRBD1,18,-,CATSSDRTGTGTGNTIYF,TGTGCCACCAGCAGCGACCGAACCGGGACAGGGACAGGAAACACCATATATTTT
TRBJ1-2,TRBV29-1,TRBD1,12,once,CSAGQGAFGYTF,TGCAGCGCTGGACAGGGGGCGTTTGGCTACACCTTC